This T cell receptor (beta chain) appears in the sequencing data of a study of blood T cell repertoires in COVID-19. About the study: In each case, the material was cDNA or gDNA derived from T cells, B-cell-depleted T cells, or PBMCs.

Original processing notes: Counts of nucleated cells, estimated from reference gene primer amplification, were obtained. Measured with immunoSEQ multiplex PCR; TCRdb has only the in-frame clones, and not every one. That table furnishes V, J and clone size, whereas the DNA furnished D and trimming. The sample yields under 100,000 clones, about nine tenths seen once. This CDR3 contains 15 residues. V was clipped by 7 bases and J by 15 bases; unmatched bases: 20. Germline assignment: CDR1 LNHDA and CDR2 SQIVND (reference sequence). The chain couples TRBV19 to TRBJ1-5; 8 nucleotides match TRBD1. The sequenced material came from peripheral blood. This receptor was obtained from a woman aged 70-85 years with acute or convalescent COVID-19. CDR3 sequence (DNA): TGTGCCAGTACCCCTTCCGACAGGGGAATAGATATACGGCATTTT. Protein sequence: CASTPSDRGIDIRHF.